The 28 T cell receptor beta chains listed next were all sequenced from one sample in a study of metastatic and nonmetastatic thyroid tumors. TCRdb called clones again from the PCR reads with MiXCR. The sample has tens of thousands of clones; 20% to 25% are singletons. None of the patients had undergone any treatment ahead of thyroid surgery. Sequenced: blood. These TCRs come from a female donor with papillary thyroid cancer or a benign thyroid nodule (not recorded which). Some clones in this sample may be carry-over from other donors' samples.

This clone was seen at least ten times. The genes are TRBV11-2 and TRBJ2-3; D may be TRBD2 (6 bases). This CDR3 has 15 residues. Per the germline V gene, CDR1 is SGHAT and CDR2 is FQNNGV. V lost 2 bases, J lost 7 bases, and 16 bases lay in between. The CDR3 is CASSLTRDAGYTQYF. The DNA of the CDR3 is TGTGCCAGCAGCTTAACTCGGGACGCGGGATATACGCAGTATTTT.

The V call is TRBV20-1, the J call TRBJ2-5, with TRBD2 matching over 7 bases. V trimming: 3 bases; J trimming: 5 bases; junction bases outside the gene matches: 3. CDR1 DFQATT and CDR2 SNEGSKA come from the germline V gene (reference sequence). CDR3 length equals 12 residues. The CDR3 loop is CSASGGRETQYF. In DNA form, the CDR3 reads TGCAGTGCTAGCGGGGGGAGGGAGACCCAGTACTTC.

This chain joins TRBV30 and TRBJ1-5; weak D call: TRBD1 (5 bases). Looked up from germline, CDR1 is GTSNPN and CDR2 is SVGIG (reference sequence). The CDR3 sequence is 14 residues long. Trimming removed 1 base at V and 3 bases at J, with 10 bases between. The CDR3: CAWSAGLNNQPQHF. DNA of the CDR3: TGTGCCTGGAGTGCGGGACTGAACAATCAGCCCCAGCATTTT.

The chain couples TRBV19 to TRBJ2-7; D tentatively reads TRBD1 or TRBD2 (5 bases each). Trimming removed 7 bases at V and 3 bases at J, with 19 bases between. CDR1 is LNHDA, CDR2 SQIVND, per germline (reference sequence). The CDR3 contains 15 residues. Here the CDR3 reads CASIIPRDVLYEQYF. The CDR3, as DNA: TGTGCCAGTATTATCCCCCGGGACGTGCTCTACGAGCAGTACTTC.

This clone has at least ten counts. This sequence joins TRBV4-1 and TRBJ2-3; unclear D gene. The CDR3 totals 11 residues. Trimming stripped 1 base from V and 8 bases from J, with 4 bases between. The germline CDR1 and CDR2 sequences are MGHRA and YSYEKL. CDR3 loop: CASSQVGTQYF. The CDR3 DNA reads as TGCGCCAGCAGCCAAGTGGGTACGCAGTATTTT.

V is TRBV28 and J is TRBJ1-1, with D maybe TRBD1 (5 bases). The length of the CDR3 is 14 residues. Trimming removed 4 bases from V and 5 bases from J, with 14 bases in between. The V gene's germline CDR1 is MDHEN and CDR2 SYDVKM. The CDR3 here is CASSSRDGITEAFF. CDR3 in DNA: TGTGCCAGCAGTTCGCGGGACGGGATAACTGAAGCTTTCTTT.

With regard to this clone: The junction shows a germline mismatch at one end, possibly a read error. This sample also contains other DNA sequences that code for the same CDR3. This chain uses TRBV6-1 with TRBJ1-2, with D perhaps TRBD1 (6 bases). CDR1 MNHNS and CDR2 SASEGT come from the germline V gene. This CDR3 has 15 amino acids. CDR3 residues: CASSEATGPNYGYTF. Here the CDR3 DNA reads TGCGCCAGCAGTGAAGCGACAGGTCCTAATTATGGCTACACCTTC.

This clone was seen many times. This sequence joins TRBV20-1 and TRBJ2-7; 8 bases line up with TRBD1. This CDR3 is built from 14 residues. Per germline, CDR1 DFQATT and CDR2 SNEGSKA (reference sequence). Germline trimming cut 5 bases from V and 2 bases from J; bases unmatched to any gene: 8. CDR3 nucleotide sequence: TGCAGTGCTTCCGGACAGGGCCCGACCTACGAGCAGTACTTC. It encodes CSASGQGPTYEQYF.

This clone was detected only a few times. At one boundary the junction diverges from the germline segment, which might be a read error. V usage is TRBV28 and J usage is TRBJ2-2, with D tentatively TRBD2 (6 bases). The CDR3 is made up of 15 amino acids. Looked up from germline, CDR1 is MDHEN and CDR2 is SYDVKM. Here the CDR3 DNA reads TGTGCCAGCGCAGGTAGCGGATACAAGGCCGGGGAGTTGTTTTTT. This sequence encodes CASAGSGYKAGELFF.

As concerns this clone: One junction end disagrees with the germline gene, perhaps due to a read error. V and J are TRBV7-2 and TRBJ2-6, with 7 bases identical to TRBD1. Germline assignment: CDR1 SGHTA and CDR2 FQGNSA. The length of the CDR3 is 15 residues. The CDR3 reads CASSDRASGANFLTF. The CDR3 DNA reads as TGTGCCAGCAGCGACAGGGCATCTGGGGCCAACTTCCTGACTTTC.

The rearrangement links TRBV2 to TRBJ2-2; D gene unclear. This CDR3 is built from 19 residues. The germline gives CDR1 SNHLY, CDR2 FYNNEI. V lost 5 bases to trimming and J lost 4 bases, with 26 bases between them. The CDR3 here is CASSLTLPESSSGTGELFF. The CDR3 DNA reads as TGTGCCAGCAGTCTGACCCTACCCGAATCTTCTTCCGGCACCGGGGAGCTGTTTTTT.

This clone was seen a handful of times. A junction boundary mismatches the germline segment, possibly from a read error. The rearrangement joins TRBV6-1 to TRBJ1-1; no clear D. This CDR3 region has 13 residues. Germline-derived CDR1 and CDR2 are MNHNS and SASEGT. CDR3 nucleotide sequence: TGTGCCACCAGTGATATGGGGAACACTGAAGCTTTCTTT. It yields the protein CATSDMGNTEAFF.

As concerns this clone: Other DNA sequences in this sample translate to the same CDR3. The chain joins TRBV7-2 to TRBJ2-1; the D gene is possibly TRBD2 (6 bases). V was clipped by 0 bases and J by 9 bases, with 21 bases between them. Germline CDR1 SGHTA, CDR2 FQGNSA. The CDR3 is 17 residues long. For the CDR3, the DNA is TGTGCCAGCAGCTTAGCGCCACTGGCGATCACGGGGGTTGAGCAGTTCTTC. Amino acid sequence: CASSLAPLAITGVEQFF. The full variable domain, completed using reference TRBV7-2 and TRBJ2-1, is GAGVSQSPSNKVTEKGKDVELRCDPISGHTALYWYRQSLGQGLEFLIYFQGNSAPDKSGLPSDRFSAERTGGSVSTLTIQRTQQEDSAVYLCASSLAPLAITGVEQFFGPGTRLTVL.

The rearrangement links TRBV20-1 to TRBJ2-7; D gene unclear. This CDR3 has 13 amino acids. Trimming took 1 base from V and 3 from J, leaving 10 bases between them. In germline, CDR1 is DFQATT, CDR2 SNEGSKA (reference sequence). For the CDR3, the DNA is TGCAGTGCTAGAGGCCCCGCGGACTACGAGCAGTACTTC. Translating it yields CSARGPADYEQYF.

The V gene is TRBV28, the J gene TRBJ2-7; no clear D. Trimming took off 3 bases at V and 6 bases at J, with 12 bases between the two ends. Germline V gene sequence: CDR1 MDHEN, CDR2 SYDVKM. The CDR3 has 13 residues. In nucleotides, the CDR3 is TGTGCCAGCAGTTTCCCCCCACGAAGCGAGCAGTACTTC. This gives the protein CASSFPPRSEQYF.

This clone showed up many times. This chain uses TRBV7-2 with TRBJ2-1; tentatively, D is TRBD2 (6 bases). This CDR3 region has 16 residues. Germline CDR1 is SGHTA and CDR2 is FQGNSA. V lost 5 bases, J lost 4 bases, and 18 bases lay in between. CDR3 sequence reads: CASSTGPGEGYNEQFF. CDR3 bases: TGTGCCAGCAGCACGGGGCCGGGAGAAGGGTACAATGAGCAGTTCTTC.

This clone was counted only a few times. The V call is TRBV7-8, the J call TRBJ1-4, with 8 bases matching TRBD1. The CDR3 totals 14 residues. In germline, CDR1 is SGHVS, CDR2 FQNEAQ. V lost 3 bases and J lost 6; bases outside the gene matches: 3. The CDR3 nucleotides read TGTGCCAGCAGCTTCGGACAGGGTCATGAAAAACTGTTTTTT. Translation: CASSFGQGHEKLFF. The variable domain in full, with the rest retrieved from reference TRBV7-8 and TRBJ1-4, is GAGVSQSPRYKVAKRGQDVALRCDPISGHVSLFWYQQALGQGPEFLTYFQNEAQLDKSGLPSDRFFAERPEGSVSTLKIQRTQQEDSAVYLCASSFGQGHEKLFFGSGTQLSVL.

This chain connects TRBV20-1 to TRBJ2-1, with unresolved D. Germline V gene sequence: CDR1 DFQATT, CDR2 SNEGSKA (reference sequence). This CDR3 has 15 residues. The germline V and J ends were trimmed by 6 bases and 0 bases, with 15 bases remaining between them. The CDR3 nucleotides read TGCAGTGCCGTTTCCTCGGGTTACTCCTACAATGAGCAGTTCTTC. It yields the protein CSAVSSGYSYNEQFF.

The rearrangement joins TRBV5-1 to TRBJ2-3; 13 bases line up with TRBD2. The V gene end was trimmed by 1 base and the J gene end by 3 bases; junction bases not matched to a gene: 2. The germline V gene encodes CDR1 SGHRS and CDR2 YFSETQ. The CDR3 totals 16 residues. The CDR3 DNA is TGCGCCAGCAGCTTGTTACTAGCGGGAGGGACAGATACGCAGTATTTT. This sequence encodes CASSLLLAGGTDTQYF.

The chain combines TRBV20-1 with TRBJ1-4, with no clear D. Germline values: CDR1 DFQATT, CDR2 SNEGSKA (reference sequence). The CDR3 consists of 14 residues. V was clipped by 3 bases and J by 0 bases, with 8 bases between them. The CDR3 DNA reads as TGCAGTGCTAGTACCAGCTCAACTAATGAAAAACTGTTTTTT. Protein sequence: CSASTSSTNEKLFF.

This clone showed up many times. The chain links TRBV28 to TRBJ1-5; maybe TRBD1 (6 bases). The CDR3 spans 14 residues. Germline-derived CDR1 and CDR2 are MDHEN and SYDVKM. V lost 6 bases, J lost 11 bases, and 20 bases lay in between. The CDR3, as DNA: TGTGCCAGCAGGGGAGGGGGGGCGCGAGGGGCCCAGCATTTT. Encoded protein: CASRGGGARGAQHF.

This chain's CDR3 is CASSFFTGGGTQYF. In DNA form, the CDR3 reads TGTGCCAGCAGCTTCTTCACGGGAGGGGGGACGCAGTATTTT. The V and J genes are TRBV5-6 and TRBJ2-3; 8 nucleotides align to TRBD2. The CDR3 runs 14 residues. Germline CDR1 and CDR2: SGHDT and YYEEEE. Trimming removed 2 bases from V and 9 bases from J; junction bases left unmatched: 8. Complete variable domain (other parts from reference TRBV5-6 and TRBJ2-3): DAGVTQSPTHLIKTRGQQVTLRCSPKSGHDTVSWYQQALGQGPQFIFQYYEEEERQRGNFPDRFSGHQFPNYSSELNVNALLLGDSALYLCASSFFTGGGTQYFGPGTRLTVL.

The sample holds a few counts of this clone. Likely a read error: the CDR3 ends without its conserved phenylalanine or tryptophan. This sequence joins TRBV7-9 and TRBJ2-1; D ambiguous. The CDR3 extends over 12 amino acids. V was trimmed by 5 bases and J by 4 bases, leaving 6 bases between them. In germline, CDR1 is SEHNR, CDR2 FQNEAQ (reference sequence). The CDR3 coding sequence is TGTGCCAGCAGCGACTTTTACAATGAGCAGTTCTCC. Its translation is CASSDFYNEQFS.

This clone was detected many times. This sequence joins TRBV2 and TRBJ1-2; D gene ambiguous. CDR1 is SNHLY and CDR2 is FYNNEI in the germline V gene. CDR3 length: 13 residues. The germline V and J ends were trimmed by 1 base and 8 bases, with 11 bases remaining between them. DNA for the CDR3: TGTGCCAGCAGTGAAGAAAGGACTGGGGGCTACACCTTC. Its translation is CASSEERTGGYTF.

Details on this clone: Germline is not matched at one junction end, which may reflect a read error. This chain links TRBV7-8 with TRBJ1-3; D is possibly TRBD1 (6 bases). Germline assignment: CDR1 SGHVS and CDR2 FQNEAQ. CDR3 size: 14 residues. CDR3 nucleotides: TGTGCCAGCAGCCCACGAGACAGGCGAAACCCCATATATTTT. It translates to CASSPRDRRNPIYF.

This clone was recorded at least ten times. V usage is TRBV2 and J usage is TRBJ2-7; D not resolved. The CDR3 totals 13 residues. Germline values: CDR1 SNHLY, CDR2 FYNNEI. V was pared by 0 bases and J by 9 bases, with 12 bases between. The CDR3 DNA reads TGTGCCAGCAGTGAAGCGCTTGTCCTAGGGCAGTACTTC. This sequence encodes CASSEALVLGQYF.

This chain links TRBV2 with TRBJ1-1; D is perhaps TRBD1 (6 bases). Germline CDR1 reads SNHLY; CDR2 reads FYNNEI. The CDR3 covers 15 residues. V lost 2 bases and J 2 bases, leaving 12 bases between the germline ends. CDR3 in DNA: TGTGCCAGCAGTGAACTCAGGGGAGCTAACACTGAAGCTTTCTTT. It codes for CASSELRGANTEAFF.

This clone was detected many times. In DNA, the CDR3 is TGCGCCAGCAGCTTGGTCGCGAGGGGGACAGGGCAAACAACTAATGAAAAACTGTTTTTT. Translated: CASSLVARGTGQTTNEKLFF. The gene calls are TRBV5-1 and TRBJ1-4; 9 bases agree with TRBD1. This CDR3 contains 20 residues. J lost 0 bases, V lost 0 bases, and 12 bases had no gene match. In germline, CDR1 is SGHRS, CDR2 YFSETQ.